This T cell receptor beta chain originates from a study of molecular identifiers for immune sequencing clone quantification. For this clonotype: A much larger clone lies one base from this, so it may be a read error.

Via MiXCR, TCRdb re-called the PCR reads, giving one row per CDR3 protein. This table has roughly 320,000 distinct CDR3 sequences, roughly a quarter appearing once. Germline CDR1 reads SQVTM; CDR2 reads ANQGSEA. This CDR3 contains 14 residues. The V and J ends lost 4 bases and 2 bases, in that order; junction bases with no gene match: 6. This rearrangement joins TRBV29-1 to TRBJ2-7; 9 bases align to TRBD1. Sample: naive CD8+ T cells from blood, with Jurkat cell RNA spiked in. Documented subset: FACS-sorted CD8+CD4-CCR7+CD45RA+ naive T cells. This clonotype originated in a human donor in good health. Some libraries in this study had Jurkat cell RNA spiked in. The CDR3: CSVGLWTGAYEQYF. DNA of the CDR3: TGCAGCGTTGGATTGTGGACAGGGGCCTACGAGCAGTACTTC.